These 27 T cell receptor beta chains were sequenced from one sample in a study of technical replicates of blood from a few donors. This table comes from immunoSEQ multiplex PCR, and its TCRdb copy is limited to in-frame clones, with some not included. The data show roughly 70,000 clones, approximately 90% seen once. The sequenced sample consisted of PBMCs. The source is a human donor in good health. Some clones in this sample may be carry-over from other donors' samples.

The chain carries TRBV12-5 and TRBJ2-1, with TRBD1 identical over 7 bases. The CDR3 is 13 amino acids. Per the germline V gene, CDR1 is LGHNT and CDR2 is FRNRAP. The ends lost 6 bases at V and 2 bases at J; junction bases unmatched: 1. CDR3 sequence: CASGTGTYNEQFF. Here the CDR3 DNA reads TGTGCTAGTGGGACAGGGACCTACAATGAGCAGTTCTTC.

The V gene is TRBV15, the J gene TRBJ1-2; a weak D match, TRBD1 (6 bases). CDR3 size: 13 residues. In germline, CDR1 is LNHNV, CDR2 YYDKDF (reference sequence). Deletions cut 5 bases from V and 8 bases from J, with 15 bases between. The DNA for the CDR3 is TGTGCCACCAGCCGCTCAGGGGCCCAGGGCTACACCTTC. This translates into CATSRSGAQGYTF. Filled out from reference TRBV15 and TRBJ1-2, the complete variable domain reads DAMVIQNPRYQVTQFGKPVTLSCSQTLNHNVMYWYQQKSSQAPKLLFHYYDKDFNNEADTPDNFQSRRPNTSFCFLDIRSPGLGDTAMYLCATSRSGAQGYTFGSGTRLTVV.

The rearrangement uses TRBV7-2 and TRBJ1-1; no definite D call. The ends were cut back, 1 base at V and 8 bases at J, with 11 bases in the middle. This CDR3 is 13 amino acids long. Per germline, CDR1 SGHTA and CDR2 FQGNSA. The CDR3 is CASSLDPGAEAFF. The CDR3 region has the DNA TGTGCCAGCAGCTTAGACCCCGGAGCGGAAGCTTTCTTT.

The chain links TRBV15 to TRBJ1-1, with D perhaps matching TRBD1 (6 bases). Germline V CDR1 and CDR2: LNHNV, YYDKDF (reference sequence). The V and J ends lost 0 bases and 5 bases respectively, with 13 bases between them. This CDR3 spans 15 amino acids. The CDR3 nucleotides are TGTGCCACCAGCAGAGATCGGGGGGCGCCAACTGAAGCTTTCTTT. It yields the protein CATSRDRGAPTEAFF.

The rearrangement uses TRBV7-9 and TRBJ1-3, with unresolved D. The CDR3 is 15 amino acids. V lost 1 base, J lost 6 bases, and 13 bases lay in between. Germline V gene data show CDR1 as SEHNR and CDR2 as FQNEAQ (reference sequence). For the CDR3, the DNA is TGTGCCAGCAGCTTAGTCGAGGGTGAGGAAAACACCATATATTTT. It specifies CASSLVEGEENTIYF.

The chain carries TRBV7-2 and TRBJ2-3, with 10 positions matching TRBD2. The CDR3 length is 16 residues. The V gene end was trimmed by 2 bases and the J gene end by 4 bases; junction bases not matched to a gene: 6. CDR1 SGHTA and CDR2 FQGNSA come from the germline V gene. CDR3: CASSLIAGGRADTQYF. The CDR3 DNA reads TGTGCCAGCAGCTTAATAGCGGGGGGACGGGCAGATACGCAGTATTTT.

This chain uses TRBV7-8 with TRBJ1-5; D not resolved. Germline CDR1 and CDR2: SGHVS and FQNEAQ. The CDR3 has 14 residues. V dropped 5 bases and J dropped 4 bases, with 12 bases sitting between them. CDR3 nucleotide sequence: TGTGCCAGCAGCCCCGGCGGCTGGAATCAGCCCCAGCATTTT. Translated: CASSPGGWNQPQHF. Combining the CDR3 with reference TRBV7-8 and TRBJ1-5 gives the whole variable domain GAGVSQSPRYKVAKRGQDVALRCDPISGHVSLFWYQQALGQGPEFLTYFQNEAQLDKSGLPSDRFFAERPEGSVSTLKIQRTQQEDSAVYLCASSPGGWNQPQHFGDGTRLSIL.

The rearrangement joins TRBV7-6 to TRBJ2-2; TRBD2 is a possible D gene (5 bases). Germline V gives CDR1 SGHVS, CDR2 FNYEAQ. The CDR3 is 13 amino acids. V was trimmed by 7 bases and J by 3 bases, leaving 9 bases between them. DNA of the CDR3: TGTGCCAGCACCGGACTTTACACCGGGGAGCTGTTTTTT. Residues: CASTGLYTGELFF.

This clone was detected only a few times. This sequence joins TRBV9 and TRBJ2-3, with TRBD2 matching 9 bases. Germline V lookup: CDR1 SGDLS, CDR2 YYNGEE. This CDR3 comprises 16 residues. The trim removed 0 bases at V and 4 bases at J, leaving 6 bases unmatched. CDR3 region: CASSVAGGGAADTQYF. DNA of the CDR3: TGTGCCAGCAGCGTAGCAGGCGGGGGGGCGGCAGATACGCAGTATTTT.

Turning to this clone: One junction end disagrees with the germline gene, perhaps due to a read error. The same CDR3 arises from other DNA sequences in this sample as well. The chain combines TRBV28 with TRBJ2-7; TRBD1 might be the D (6 bases). Per germline, CDR1 MDHEN and CDR2 SYDVKM. CDR3 length equals 14 residues. The CDR3 loop reads CASSLQGGINEQYF. The CDR3 DNA is TGTGCCAGTAGTTTACAAGGGGGTATCAACGAGCAGTACTTC. Based on the CDR3 plus reference TRBV28 and TRBJ2-7, the full variable domain is DVKVTQSSRYLVKRTGEKVFLECVQDMDHENMFWYRQDPGLGLRLIYFSYDVKMKEKGDIPEGYSVSREKKERFSLILESASTNQTSMYLCASSLQGGINEQYFGPGTRLTVT.

This clone occurred once. CDR3 protein: CASSVTGGGRDTQYF. The CDR3 DNA reads TGTGCCAGCAGTGTGACGGGCGGGGGGCGTGATACGCAGTATTTT. The V gene is TRBV6-1, the J gene TRBJ2-3, with 8 bases matching TRBD2. This CDR3 comprises 15 residues. V was pared by 4 bases and J by 6 bases, with 9 bases of the junction left unmatched. Germline CDR1 is MNHNS and CDR2 is SASEGT.

The J gene is TRBJ2-7, the V gene TRBV5-1, with D unclear. Germline V gene lookup returns CDR1 SGHRS and CDR2 YFSETQ. This CDR3 has 14 residues. V was cut by 3 bases and J by 2 bases, with 12 bases left in between. CDR3 nucleotide sequence: TGCGCCAGCAGCTCCCCAGACACAACCTACGAGCAGTACTTC. Encoded protein: CASSSPDTTYEQYF.

This clone was seen a few times. The chain links TRBV9 to TRBJ2-7, with 9 bases lining up with TRBD1. CDR3 size: 16 residues. J was trimmed by 2 bases and V by 4 bases; bases with no gene match: 10. Germline lookup yields CDR1 SGDLS and CDR2 YYNGEE. As DNA, the CDR3 is TGTGCCAGCAGCCCCAGGTGGGGGACAGGGCCCTACGAGCAGTACTTC. This codes for CASSPRWGTGPYEQYF. Full variable domain (remainder filled in from reference TRBV9 and TRBJ2-7): DSGVTQTPKHLITATGQRVTLRCSPRSGDLSVYWYQQSLDQGLQFLIQYYNGEERAKGNILERFSAQQFPDLHSELNLSSLELGDSALYFCASSPRWGTGPYEQYFGPGTRLTVT.

This rearrangement joins TRBV9 to TRBJ2-7, with D perhaps TRBD2 (7 bases). CDR3 size: 16 residues. V lost 0 bases to trimming and J lost 4 bases, with 17 bases between them. Germline V gene data show CDR1 as SGDLS and CDR2 as YYNGEE. In DNA form, the CDR3 reads TGTGCCAGCAGCGTAGATGTGGGGGGGCCAGCGTACGAGCAGTACTTC. Translation gives CASSVDVGGPAYEQYF. Full variable domain (outside the CDR3, taken from reference TRBV9 and TRBJ2-7): DSGVTQTPKHLITATGQRVTLRCSPRSGDLSVYWYQQSLDQGLQFLIQYYNGEERAKGNILERFSAQQFPDLHSELNLSSLELGDSALYFCASSVDVGGPAYEQYFGPGTRLTVT.

This chain connects TRBV4-1 to TRBJ2-3; D gene ambiguous. V lost 2 bases and J 12 bases, leaving 15 bases between the germline ends. Germline-derived CDR1 and CDR2 are MGHRA and YSYEKL. The CDR3 contains 13 residues. This CDR3 reads CASSQRFEALQYF. CDR3 bases: TGCGCCAGCAGCCAAAGGTTTGAGGCCCTTCAGTATTTT.

The V and J genes are TRBV6-5 and TRBJ1-1; D unresolved. CDR1 MNHEY and CDR2 SVGAGI come from the germline V gene. The germline V and J ends were trimmed by 3 bases and 1 base, with 12 bases remaining between them. The CDR3 sequence is 15 residues long. CDR3 bases: TGTGCCAGCAGTTATCGTGGACTCCAGAACACTGAAGCTTTCTTT. Its translation is CASSYRGLQNTEAFF.

J is TRBJ2-1 and V is TRBV2; TRBD1 aligns across 7 bases. CDR1 is SNHLY and CDR2 is FYNNEI in the germline V gene. The CDR3 runs 16 residues. V was pared by 6 bases and J by 0 bases, with 8 bases of the junction left unmatched. The CDR3 region has the DNA TGTGCCAGCAGGATCCCACAGGGGCGCTCCTACAATGAGCAGTTCTTC. It translates to CASRIPQGRSYNEQFF.

This clone occurred once. The gene calls are TRBV7-2 and TRBJ1-1; 7 bases match TRBD1. The length of the CDR3 is 16 residues. With V trimmed by 5 bases and J by 4 bases, 13 bases remained unmatched. In germline, CDR1 is SGHTA, CDR2 FQGNSA. The chain's CDR3 is CASSSSTGRVGTEAFF. For the CDR3, the DNA is TGTGCCAGCAGCAGCTCGACAGGGCGGGTTGGCACTGAAGCTTTCTTT.

The rearrangement uses TRBV18 and TRBJ1-1; 7 positions agree with TRBD1. The germline V gene encodes CDR1 KGHSH and CDR2 LQKENI. This CDR3 is built from 12 residues. Trimming at V came to 2 bases and at J to 11 bases, leaving 5 bases not matched to a gene. The DNA for the CDR3 is TGTGCCAGCTCACCATTTGACAGGGAGGCTTTCTTT. This translates into CASSPFDREAFF.

The chain combines TRBV9 with TRBJ2-1, with D perhaps TRBD1 (6 bases). The CDR3 has 15 residues. The V end lost 5 bases, the J end lost 5 bases, and 17 bases lay between the germline ends. CDR1 SGDLS and CDR2 YYNGEE come from the germline V gene. The CDR3 DNA reads as TGTGCCAGCAGTCAGAGGGGGACCGGCGACAATGAGCAGTTCTTC. It translates to CASSQRGTGDNEQFF.

CDR3 sequence: CASSHRGWTTEAFF. The CDR3 DNA reads as TGTGCCAGTAGTCATCGGGGGTGGACCACTGAAGCTTTCTTT. V gene TRBV19 combines with J gene TRBJ1-1, with D perhaps matching TRBD1 (5 bases). The CDR3 is 14 amino acids. CDR1 LNHDA and CDR2 SQIVND come from the germline V gene (reference sequence). With 5 bases removed from V and 4 bases from J, the gap between germline ends came to 14 bases. Full variable domain (remainder filled in from reference TRBV19 and TRBJ1-1): DGGITQSPKYLFRKEGQNVTLSCEQNLNHDAMYWYRQDPGQGLRLIYYSQIVNDFQKGDIAEGYSVSREKKESFPLTVTSAQKNPTAFYLCASSHRGWTTEAFFGQGTRLTVV.

This clone was counted a single time. V gene TRBV2 combines with J gene TRBJ2-7; D may be TRBD2 (5 bases). V was cut by 3 bases and J by 7 bases, with 10 bases left in between. Germline V gene sequence: CDR1 SNHLY, CDR2 FYNNEI. This CDR3 region has 12 residues. CDR3 sequence (DNA): TGTGCCAGCAGTGACGACGGCGGGGAGCAGTACTTC. Its translation: CASSDDGGEQYF.

The V call is TRBV6-4, the J call TRBJ1-5; D might be TRBD1 (5 bases). The germline gives CDR1 MRHNA, CDR2 SNTAGT. The V and J ends lost 2 bases and 4 bases respectively, with 12 bases between them. This CDR3 spans 15 amino acids. CDR3 in amino acids: CASSDGAGINQPQHF. CDR3 DNA sequence: TGTGCCAGCAGTGACGGGGCAGGGATAAATCAGCCCCAGCATTTT.

The chain carries TRBV5-6 and TRBJ1-1; D not certain. This CDR3 is built from 16 residues. The V gene's germline CDR1 is SGHDT and CDR2 YYEEEE. V was trimmed by 0 bases and J by 4 bases, leaving 16 bases between them. The CDR3 reads CASSLASSGVRTEAFF. The CDR3 DNA reads as TGTGCCAGCAGCTTGGCTTCGAGCGGAGTACGCACTGAAGCTTTCTTT.

The chain links TRBV30 to TRBJ2-6; possible D gene TRBD2, 5 bases. The V end lost 0 bases, the J end lost 2 bases, and 11 bases lay between the germline ends. The CDR3 has 16 residues. Germline CDR1 reads GTSNPN; CDR2 reads SVGIG (reference sequence). In nucleotides, the CDR3 is TGTGCCTGGAGTGTTGGTTTGAGGGCTGGGGCCAACGTCCTGACTTTC. Its protein is CAWSVGLRAGANVLTF.

This clone occurred once. The chain has TRBV4-2 and TRBJ2-2, with TRBD2 matching 8 bases. The CDR3 runs to 18 residues. Germline loops: CDR1 LGHNA, CDR2 YNFKEQ. V was clipped by 0 bases and J by 0 bases; unmatched bases: 6. The CDR3 sequence is CASSQDWLAGTNTGELFF. The CDR3 DNA reads TGTGCCAGCAGCCAAGATTGGCTAGCGGGTACGAACACCGGGGAGCTGTTTTTT.

The chain uses TRBV5-8 and TRBJ2-3, with a possible D match to TRBD2 (6 bases). CDR1 and CDR2 from the germline V gene are SGHTS and YDEGEE. V gave up 4 bases and J gave up 4 bases, with 19 bases separating them. The CDR3 length is 16 residues. This CDR3 is CASSLKMTTGADTQYF. The CDR3 bases are TGTGCCAGCAGCCTGAAAATGACCACGGGGGCAGATACGCAGTATTTT.